The present TCR beta chain was sequenced within a study of spatial heterogeneity in lung cancer. Time point described: sample taken at primary tumor resection. Whole RNA, which was extracted from tumor, nontumor lung tissue or frozen PBMC, was sequenced without any cell sorting. The germline CDR1 and CDR2 sequences are MNHEY and SVGAGI. V was clipped by 4 bases and J by 6 bases, with 7 bases between them. This CDR3 comprises 13 residues. Study outcomes and limitations: One measure, the expanded intratumoral alpha and beta TCR count, tracked tumor mutation counts.

This clonotype occurred many times. Its antigen is unknown. Carried by each TCR cDNA molecule was a unique molecular identifier. MiXCR, applied by TCRdb to the 5' RACE reads, yields one record per CDR3 protein. The sample consists of about 100,000 distinct CDR3 sequences, approximately 4% of them appearing once. This chain links TRBV6-5 with TRBJ1-6; D is ambiguous. This TCR derives from a male donor with early-stage non-small cell lung cancer. Sequencing was performed on lung tumor tissue, taken at surgery. In nucleotides, the CDR3 is TGTGCCAGCAGTTTCGGGTTTAATTCACCCCTCCACTTT. Amino acids: CASSFGFNSPLHF.